The 30 T cell receptor beta chains below were found in one sample sequenced in a study of blood T cells in healthy people across ages. Primers used in a second PCR of about 7 to 12 cycles were a sample-barcoded 5' primer and a J-beta primer mix. TCRdb reprocessed the 5' RACE reads via MiXCR and lists one record per CDR3 protein. The sample includes roughly 1.5 million distinct CDR3 sequences, approximately 42% of them seen just once. The specimen was blood. The receptors originated from a woman between 18 and 29 years old in good health.

The V and J genes are TRBV4-3 and TRBJ2-2; no reliable D call. Trimming removed 1 base at V and 0 bases at J, with 9 bases between. From germline, CDR1 is LGHNA and CDR2 YSLEER. The CDR3 covers 16 residues. CDR3 protein: CASSQGRISNTGELFF. CDR3 nucleotide sequence: TGCGCCAGCAGCCAAGGACGGATATCGAACACCGGGGAGCTGTTTTTT.

The table lists this clonotype with a few counts. The gene calls are TRBV4-2 and TRBJ1-2; D might be TRBD1 (6 bases). The germline gives CDR1 LGHNA, CDR2 YNFKEQ. This CDR3 spans 15 amino acids. The V end lost 1 base, the J end lost 6 bases, and 15 bases lay between the germline ends. In DNA form, the CDR3 reads TGTGCCAGCAGCCAAGCAAGGGGGGCTCCCCATGGCTACACCTTC. Translation gives CASSQARGAPHGYTF.

This clonotype was observed a few times. The genes are TRBV7-9 and TRBJ1-5; no clear D. This CDR3 region has 15 residues. CDR1 SEHNR and CDR2 FQNEAQ come from the germline V gene (reference sequence). V dropped 1 base and J dropped 6 bases, with 13 bases sitting between them. The CDR3 reads CASSLEGVIGQPQHF. The CDR3 region has the DNA TGTGCCAGCAGCTTAGAAGGAGTAATCGGTCAGCCCCAGCATTTT.

This chain joins TRBV30 and TRBJ1-2; tentative D call: TRBD1 (5 bases). CDR3 length equals 15 residues. V was clipped by 0 bases and J by 7 bases, with 18 bases between them. Germline V gene lookup returns CDR1 GTSNPN and CDR2 SVGIG (reference sequence). For the CDR3, the DNA is TGTGCCTGGAGTGTACTTGGCGGACCCGGGGGTGGCTACACCTTC. Its protein is CAWSVLGGPGGGYTF.

The chain is built from TRBV4-1 and TRBJ2-7; 7 nucleotides agree with TRBD1. The J call is in doubt because the DNA end fits TRBJ2-5 better. The V gene's germline CDR1 is MGHRA and CDR2 YSYEKL. The CDR3 is made up of 15 amino acids. The CDR3 protein is CASSQSLGGRETQYF. The DNA of the CDR3 is TGCGCCAGCAGCCAGAGTTTAGGGGGCAGAGAGACCCAGTACTTC.

V gene TRBV28 combines with J gene TRBJ1-1; a possible D gene is TRBD1 (5 bases). V was trimmed by 3 bases and J by 7 bases, leaving 12 bases between them. Germline V gene lookup returns CDR1 MDHEN and CDR2 SYDVKM. The CDR3 runs 13 residues. This chain's CDR3 is CASSLVRGVEAFF. In DNA form, the CDR3 reads TGTGCCAGCAGTTTGGTCCGGGGCGTTGAAGCTTTCTTT.

This clonotype showed up just a few times. The rearrangement links TRBV29-1 to TRBJ1-2; the D is unclear. V was cut by 3 bases and J by 4 bases, with 12 bases left in between. The CDR3 totals 13 residues. Per the germline V gene, CDR1 is SQVTM and CDR2 is ANQGSEA. The CDR3 bases are TGCAGCGTTGAGTTGCTCCGGGTCTATGGCTACACCTTC. As protein: CSVELLRVYGYTF. Filled out from reference TRBV29-1 and TRBJ1-2, the complete variable domain reads SAVISQKPSRDICQRGTSLTIQCQVDSQVTMMFWYRQQPGQSLTLIATANQGSEATYESGFVIDKFPISRPNLTFSTLTVSNMSPEDSSIYLCSVELLRVYGYTFGSGTRLTVV.

This clonotype was seen a handful of times. One end of the junction does not line up with germline, which may come from a read error. The chain couples TRBV19 to TRBJ2-4; TRBD2 agrees at 8 bases. The DNA end is a closer match to TRBJ2-7, so the J assignment may be wrong. This CDR3 spans 13 amino acids. Per germline, CDR1 LNHDA and CDR2 SQIVND (reference sequence). CDR3 amino acids: CACSTSGSYEQYF. The CDR3 region has the DNA TGTGCCTGTAGTACTAGCGGTTCCTACGAGCAGTACTTC.

This clonotype turned up a few times. The V gene is TRBV7-2, the J gene TRBJ2-1, with TRBD1 identical over 11 bases. Per germline, CDR1 SGHTA and CDR2 FQGNSA. This CDR3 spans 16 amino acids. V lost 5 bases to trimming and J lost 5 bases; unmatched junction nucleotides: 8. The CDR3 spells CASSRRTGGFHNEQFF. For the CDR3, the DNA is TGTGCCAGCAGCCGCAGGACAGGGGGCTTCCACAATGAGCAGTTCTTC.

This clonotype came up many times. The J gene is TRBJ2-7, the V gene TRBV7-2; 10 bases are a match to TRBD1. Germline V lookup: CDR1 SGHTA, CDR2 FQGNSA. J was trimmed by 4 bases and V by 6 bases; bases with no gene match: 6. The CDR3 consists of 14 residues. The CDR3 protein is CASSLRDRGYEQYF. The CDR3 DNA reads TGTGCCAGCAGTCTCCGGGACAGGGGATACGAGCAGTACTTC. Complete variable domain (other parts from reference TRBV7-2 and TRBJ2-7): GAGVSQSPSNKVTEKGKDVELRCDPISGHTALYWYRQSLGQGLEFLIYFQGNSAPDKSGLPSDRFSAERTGGSVSTLTIQRTQQEDSAVYLCASSLRDRGYEQYFGPGTRLTVT.

The chain uses TRBV29-1 and TRBJ2-5, with D perhaps TRBD1 (5 bases). Trimming shortened V by 5 bases and J by 2 bases, and 21 bases separated the two germline ends. Germline V gene sequence: CDR1 SQVTM, CDR2 ANQGSEA. This CDR3 has 16 amino acids. CDR3 bases: TGCAGCGTTCTAAACCCCTACAAGGGGCGTCAAGAGACCCAGTACTTC. Encoded protein: CSVLNPYKGRQETQYF.

This clonotype was seen a few times. The J gene is TRBJ2-7, the V gene TRBV27; TRBD1 matches 8 bases. The CDR3 covers 13 residues. After removal of 8 bases from V and 3 bases from J, the junction contained 6 bases not matched to a gene. From germline, CDR1 is MNHEY and CDR2 SMNVEV (reference sequence). CDR3 sequence reads: CASAGGRGYEQYF. For the CDR3, the DNA is TGTGCCAGCGCAGGGGGCAGGGGCTACGAGCAGTACTTC.

This clonotype was seen only a few times. The chain is built from TRBV20-1 and TRBJ2-1; 11 bases are shared with TRBD2. V lost 8 bases, J lost 4 bases, and 10 bases stayed unmatched. CDR1 DFQATT and CDR2 SNEGSKA come from the germline V gene (reference sequence). The CDR3 length is 15 residues. The DNA for the CDR3 is TGCAGTCAGAAAGGGGGACTAGCGGTGTACAATGAGCAGTTCTTC. Translated: CSQKGGLAVYNEQFF.

This clonotype has just a few counts. The V and J genes are TRBV6-2 or TRBV6-3 and TRBJ2-7; D is undetermined. The CDR3 length is 13 residues. V was shortened by 2 bases and J by 5 bases, with 10 bases between the two germline ends. Germline-derived CDR1 and CDR2 are MNHEY and SVGEGT. CDR3 loop: CASSYDAPNEQYF. CDR3 in DNA: TGTGCCAGCAGTTACGACGCCCCAAACGAGCAGTACTTC.

This chain joins TRBV20-1 and TRBJ2-7; 8 bases map to TRBD2. Germline CDR1 DFQATT, CDR2 SNEGSKA (reference sequence). The CDR3 totals 16 residues. Unmatched junction bases numbered 10, after V lost 1 base and J lost 2 bases. The CDR3 protein is CSARGQDGRATYEQYF. The CDR3, as DNA: TGCAGTGCTAGAGGGCAGGACGGGAGGGCCACCTACGAGCAGTACTTC.

V usage is TRBV7-2 and J usage is TRBJ1-3; 8 nucleotides line up with TRBD1. CDR3 length: 17 residues. V shed 1 base and J 0 bases; nucleotides not matched to a gene: 5. Germline-derived CDR1 and CDR2 are SGHTA and FQGNSA. In nucleotides, the CDR3 is TGTGCCAGCAGCTTAGTCCCCGGACAGGGCTCTGGAAACACCATATATTTT. Translation: CASSLVPGQGSGNTIYF.

As concerns this clonotype: One junction end does not reproduce the germline sequence, and a read error may be involved. This chain joins TRBV7-8 and TRBJ2-5, with D perhaps given as TRBD1 or TRBD2 (5 bases each). Germline loops: CDR1 SGHVS, CDR2 FQNEAQ. This CDR3 contains 17 residues. CDR3 DNA: TGTACCAGCAGCTCACGGGGCGTAATAAGGACACAAGAGACCCAGTACTTC. Amino acids: CTSSSRGVIRTQETQYF. The full variable domain, rest sourced from reference TRBV7-8 and TRBJ2-5, is GAGVSQSPRYKVAKRGQDVALRCDPISGHVSLFWYQQALGQGPEFLTYFQNEAQLDKSGLPSDRFFAERPEGSVSTLKIQRTQQEDSAVYLCTSSSRGVIRTQETQYFGPGTRLLVL.

V gene TRBV20-1 combines with J gene TRBJ1-4, with a tentative D call TRBD1 (5 bases). Looked up from germline, CDR1 is DFQATT and CDR2 is SNEGSKA (reference sequence). V lost 1 base, J lost 8 bases, and 11 bases lay in between. The length of the CDR3 is 13 residues. As DNA, the CDR3 is TGCAGTGCTAGAGGGGGCTTTTTCGAAAAACTGTTTTTT. This encodes CSARGGFFEKLFF.

The chain is built from TRBV7-2 and TRBJ2-7; the match to TRBD2 covers 7 bases. V shed 5 bases and J 0 bases; nucleotides not matched to a gene: 4. The CDR3 extends over 14 amino acids. The germline gives CDR1 SGHTA, CDR2 FQGNSA. The CDR3 DNA reads TGTGCCAGCAGCGCATCTAGCGGCTCCTACGAGCAGTACTTC. Its protein product is CASSASSGSYEQYF. Combining the CDR3 with reference TRBV7-2 and TRBJ2-7 gives the whole variable domain GAGVSQSPSNKVTEKGKDVELRCDPISGHTALYWYRQSLGQGLEFLIYFQGNSAPDKSGLPSDRFSAERTGGSVSTLTIQRTQQEDSAVYLCASSASSGSYEQYFGPGTRLTVT.

The chain uses TRBV4-1 and TRBJ1-6; no clear D gene. The CDR3 consists of 15 residues. V lost 5 bases, J lost 0 bases, and 8 bases lay in between. Germline V gives CDR1 MGHRA, CDR2 YSYEKL. The CDR3, as DNA: TGCGCCAGCAGCGGTGATAGCTCCTATAATTCACCCCTCCACTTT. Translated: CASSGDSSYNSPLHF.

This chain joins TRBV7-6 and TRBJ1-4; perhaps TRBD1 as D (5 bases). V lost 0 bases to trimming and J lost 11 bases, with 19 bases between them. The CDR3 contains 16 residues. Germline values: CDR1 SGHVS, CDR2 FNYEAQ. This chain's CDR3 is CASSLASDRSWGKLFF. In DNA, the CDR3 is TGTGCCAGCAGCTTAGCATCAGACCGCTCGTGGGGGAAACTGTTTTTT.

The chain recombines TRBV4-3 with TRBJ2-1; no definite D call. The CDR3 is 13 residues long. The germline V gene has CDR1 LGHNA and CDR2 YSLEER. V dropped 3 bases and J dropped 8 bases, with 11 bases sitting between them. The CDR3 nucleotides read TGCGCCAGCAGCCACCCGAGCTCCGATGAGCAGTTCTTC. Protein product: CASSHPSSDEQFF.

This chain links TRBV20-1 with TRBJ2-4, with D hard to call. The CDR3 covers 17 residues. V was pared by 3 bases and J by 13 bases, with 31 bases between. CDR1 is DFQATT, CDR2 SNEGSKA, per germline (reference sequence). The CDR3 protein is CSARGVSSGFVSNEQYF. Here the CDR3 DNA reads TGCAGTGCTAGGGGTGTCTCTAGTGGGTTTGTGAGCAATGAGCAGTACTTC.

V is TRBV15 and J is TRBJ1-5; 9 bases fit TRBD1. V shed 4 bases, J shed 2 bases, and the junction held 6 bases outside the gene matches. Germline lookup yields CDR1 LNHNV and CDR2 YYDKDF (reference sequence). This CDR3 is built from 16 residues. The CDR3 nucleotides are TGTGCCACCAGCAAATACCGGGACAGGGGCAATCAGCCCCAGCATTTT. Protein: CATSKYRDRGNQPQHF.

This clonotype was seen a few times. The junction differs from germline at one of its ends, possibly a read error. V usage is TRBV10-3 and J usage is TRBJ2-5; no firm D call. CDR1 and CDR2 from the germline V gene are ENHRY and SYGVKD. This CDR3 comprises 11 residues. In nucleotides, the CDR3 is TGTGCCATCGGTGAATTGGAGACCCAGTACTTC. Translation gives CAIGELETQYF.

The genes are TRBV4-1 and TRBJ1-1; D is perhaps TRBD1 (6 bases). V was shortened by 1 base and J by 4 bases, with 25 bases between the two germline ends. This CDR3 is built from 19 residues. CDR1 and CDR2 (germline): MGHRA, YSYEKL. For the CDR3, the DNA is TGCGCCAGCAGCCAAGGACACCCTCAGGGGCGCGGAACCTCCACTGAAGCTTTCTTT. Its protein is CASSQGHPQGRGTSTEAFF.

The chain couples TRBV9 to TRBJ2-3; D uncertain. This CDR3 region has 15 residues. From germline, CDR1 is SGDLS and CDR2 YYNGEE. Trimming removed 0 bases from V and 6 bases from J, with 14 bases in between. In nucleotides, the CDR3 is TGTGCCAGCAGCGTAGAGAGTACCCCTTGGGATACGCAGTATTTT. It yields the protein CASSVESTPWDTQYF.

This chain joins TRBV7-8 and TRBJ1-2; D possibly corresponds to TRBD1 (5 bases). The CDR3 has 14 residues. CDR1 is SGHVS, CDR2 FQNEAQ, per germline. V lost 4 bases and J lost 7, with 16 bases in between. The CDR3 DNA follows: TGTGCCAGCAGCTGGGGGACTTACGGCTGTGGCTACACCTTC. Its protein is CASSWGTYGCGYTF.

This clonotype was found a few times. The rearrangement uses TRBV19 and TRBJ2-1, with 7 nucleotides matching TRBD2. J lost 6 bases, V lost 4 bases, and 9 bases had no gene match. Germline lookup yields CDR1 LNHDA and CDR2 SQIVND (reference sequence). The CDR3 consists of 15 residues. In DNA, the CDR3 is TGTGCCAGTAGTAGGTATGCGGGAGCAAGCAATGAGCAGTTCTTC. Its translation is CASSRYAGASNEQFF.

This chain uses TRBV7-2 with TRBJ2-6; D is perhaps TRBD2 (5 bases). This CDR3 region has 16 residues. CDR1 and CDR2 (germline): SGHTA, FQGNSA. V lost 2 bases to trimming and J lost 0 bases, with 8 bases between them. This CDR3 is CASSLKGSSGANVLTF. For the CDR3, the DNA is TGTGCCAGCAGCTTAAAAGGGAGCTCTGGGGCCAACGTCCTGACTTTC.